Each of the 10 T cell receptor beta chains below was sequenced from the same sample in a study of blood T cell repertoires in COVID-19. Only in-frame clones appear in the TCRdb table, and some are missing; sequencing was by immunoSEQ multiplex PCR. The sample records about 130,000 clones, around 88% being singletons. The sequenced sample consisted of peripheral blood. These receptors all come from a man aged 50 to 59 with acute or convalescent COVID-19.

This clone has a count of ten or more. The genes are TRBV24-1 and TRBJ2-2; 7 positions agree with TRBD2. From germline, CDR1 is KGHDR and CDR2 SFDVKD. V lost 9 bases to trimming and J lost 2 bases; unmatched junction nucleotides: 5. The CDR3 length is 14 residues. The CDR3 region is CATAAGVNTGELFF. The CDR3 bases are TGTGCCACCGCGGCGGGGGTTAACACCGGGGAGCTGTTTTTT.

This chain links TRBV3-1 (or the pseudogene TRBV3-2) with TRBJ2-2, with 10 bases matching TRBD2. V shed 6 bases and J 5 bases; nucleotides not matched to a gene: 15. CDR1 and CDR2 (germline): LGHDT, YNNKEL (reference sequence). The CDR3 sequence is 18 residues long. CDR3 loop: CASRNYQAGGGRTGELFF. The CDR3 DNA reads TGTGCCAGCAGAAATTATCAAGCGGGAGGGGGTAGGACCGGGGAGCTGTTTTTT.

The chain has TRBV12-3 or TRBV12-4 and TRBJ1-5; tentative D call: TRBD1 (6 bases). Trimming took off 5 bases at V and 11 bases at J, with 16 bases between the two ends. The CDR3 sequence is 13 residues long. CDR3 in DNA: TGTGCCAGCAGTATCGACAGGTCCGGGTCCCAGCATTTT. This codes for CASSIDRSGSQHF.

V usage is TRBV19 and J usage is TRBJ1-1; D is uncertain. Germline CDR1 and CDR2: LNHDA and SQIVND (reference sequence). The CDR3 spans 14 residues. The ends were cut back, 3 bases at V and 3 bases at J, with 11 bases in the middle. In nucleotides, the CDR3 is TGTGCCAGTAGTATCTATGGTTTGCACACTGAAGCTTTCTTT. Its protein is CASSIYGLHTEAFF.

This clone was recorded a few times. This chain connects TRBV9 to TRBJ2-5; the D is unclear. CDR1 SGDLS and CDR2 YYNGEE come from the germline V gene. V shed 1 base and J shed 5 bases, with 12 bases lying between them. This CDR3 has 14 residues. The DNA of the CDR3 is TGTGCCAGCAGCGTAAGGCCGGGTTCGGAGACCCAGTACTTC. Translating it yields CASSVRPGSETQYF.

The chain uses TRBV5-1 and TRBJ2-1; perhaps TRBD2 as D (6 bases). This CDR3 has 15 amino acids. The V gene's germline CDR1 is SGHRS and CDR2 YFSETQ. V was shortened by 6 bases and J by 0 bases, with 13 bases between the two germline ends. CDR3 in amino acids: CASNPAGNSYNEQFF. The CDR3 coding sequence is TGCGCCAGCAACCCAGCGGGCAACTCCTACAATGAGCAGTTCTTC.

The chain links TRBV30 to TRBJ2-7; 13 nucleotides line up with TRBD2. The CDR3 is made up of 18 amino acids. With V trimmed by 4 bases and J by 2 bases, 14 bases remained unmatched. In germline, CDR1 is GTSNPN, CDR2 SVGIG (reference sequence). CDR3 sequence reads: CAWNRDRTSGGQPYEQYF. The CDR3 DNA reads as TGTGCCTGGAACAGGGACCGGACTAGCGGGGGCCAGCCCTACGAGCAGTACTTC.

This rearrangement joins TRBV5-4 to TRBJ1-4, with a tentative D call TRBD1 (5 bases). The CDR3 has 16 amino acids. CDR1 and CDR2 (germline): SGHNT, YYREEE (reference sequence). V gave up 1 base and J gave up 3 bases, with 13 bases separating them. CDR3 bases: TGTGCCAGCAGCTTGAGTGGTGCAGGGTCTAATGAAAAACTGTTTTTT. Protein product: CASSLSGAGSNEKLFF.

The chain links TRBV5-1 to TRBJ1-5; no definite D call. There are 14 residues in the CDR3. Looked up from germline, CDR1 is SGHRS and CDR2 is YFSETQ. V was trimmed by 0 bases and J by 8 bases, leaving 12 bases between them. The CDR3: CASSLGVPTEPQHF. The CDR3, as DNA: TGCGCCAGCAGCTTGGGAGTCCCCACGGAGCCCCAGCATTTT.

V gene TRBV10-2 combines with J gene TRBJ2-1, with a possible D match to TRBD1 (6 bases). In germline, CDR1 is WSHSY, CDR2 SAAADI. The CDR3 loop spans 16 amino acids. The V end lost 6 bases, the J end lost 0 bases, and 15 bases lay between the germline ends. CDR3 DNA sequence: TGCGCCAGCAGCGTCAGGGGCTGGGGCTCCTACAATGAGCAGTTCTTC. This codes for CASSVRGWGSYNEQFF.